This is a list of T cell receptor beta chains from one sample in a study of T cells in Graves' hyperthyroidism and ophthalmopathy. TCRdb used MiXCR to reprocess the multiplex PCR reads, holding one entry per CDR3 protein. Here the sample spans hundreds of thousands of distinct CDR3 sequences, under 60% being singletons. The specimen sequenced was peripheral blood or thyroid tissue (not recorded which). These receptors all come from a woman younger than 35 with Graves' hyperthyroidism. CDR3s leave out the opening cysteine and the closing phenylalanine or tryptophan.

cdr3_aa	v_call	j_call
STREGGQETQY	TRBV29-1	TRBJ2-5
ASSYRAPYEQY	TRBV25-1	TRBJ2-7
SVEAPMNTEAF	TRBV29-1	TRBJ1-1
ASSDALNEKLF	TRBV25-1	TRBJ1-4
ASSSATGDGGYT	TRBV7-9	TRBJ1-2
SGNDGMNTEAF	TRBV29-1	TRBJ1-1
ASRASYEQY	TRBV2	TRBJ2-7
ATSDPKQETSYGYT	TRBV24-1	TRBJ1-2
SAPLASYSYEQY	TRBV20-1	TRBJ2-7
ATAVLDGSAAENYGYT	TRBV15	TRBJ1-2
SVILQGAMSNQPQH	TRBV29-1	TRBJ1-5
ASSLDGQGRRKLF	TRBV7-2	TRBJ1-4
ATSSTGSNQPQH	TRBV15	TRBJ1-5
ASSSGVTYGYT	TRBV14	TRBJ1-2
ASSESGSAGIMETQY	TRBV25-1	TRBJ2-5
VSRRDGTLYEQY	TRBV2	TRBJ2-7
SATPATGPNTEAF	TRBV20-1	TRBJ1-1
ASSSSSTEGASPNEKLF	TRBV7-9	TRBJ1-4
ASSLIGLAEAF	TRBV5-1	TRBJ1-1
ASSELAAPYEQY	TRBV25-1	TRBJ2-7
ASSLGRARFYGYT	TRBV7-2	TRBJ1-2
ASSELGQGGNSPLH	TRBV2	TRBJ1-6